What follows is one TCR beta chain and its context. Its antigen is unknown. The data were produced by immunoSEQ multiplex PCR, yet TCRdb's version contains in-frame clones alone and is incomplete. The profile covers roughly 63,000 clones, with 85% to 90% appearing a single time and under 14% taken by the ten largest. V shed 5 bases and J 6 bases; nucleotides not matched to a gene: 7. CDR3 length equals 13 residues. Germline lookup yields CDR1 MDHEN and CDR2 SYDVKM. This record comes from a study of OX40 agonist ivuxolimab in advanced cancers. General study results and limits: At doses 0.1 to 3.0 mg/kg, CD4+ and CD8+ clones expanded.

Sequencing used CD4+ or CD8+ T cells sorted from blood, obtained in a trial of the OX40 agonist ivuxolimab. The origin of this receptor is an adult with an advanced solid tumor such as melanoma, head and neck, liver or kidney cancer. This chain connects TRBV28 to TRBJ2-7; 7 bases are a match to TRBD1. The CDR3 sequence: CASSPGQMGEQYF. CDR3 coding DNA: TGTGCCAGCAGTCCGGGACAGATGGGCGAGCAGTACTTC.